This entry lists 31 T cell receptor beta chains sequenced from one sample in a study of cytotoxic CD8 clonotypes in ibrutinib-treated CLL. Sequenced by immunoSEQ multiplex PCR; TCRdb stores in-frame clones only, minus some. The sample has roughly 300,000 clones, less than 85% seen once. The sequences come from PBMCs, collected at disease progression, from a patient treated with ibrutinib. The source of these receptors is a human donor with chronic lymphocytic leukemia.

V and J are TRBV2 and TRBJ2-2; TRBD1 is a possible D gene (5 bases). Trimming left V 3 bases short and J 3 bases short, with 17 bases between. This CDR3 has 17 amino acids. Germline V gives CDR1 SNHLY, CDR2 FYNNEI. This CDR3 is CASSEFKGSRDTGELFF. The CDR3 nucleotides read TGTGCCAGCAGTGAGTTCAAGGGGTCAAGGGACACCGGGGAGCTGTTTTTT.

This clone was seen only a few times. An end of the junction does not agree with germline; a read error may underlie this. The chain employs TRBV12-5 and TRBJ2-7; TRBD2 aligns across 12 bases. The CDR3 is 13 residues long. Germline V lookup: CDR1 LGHNT, CDR2 FRNRAP. The CDR3 nucleotides are TGTGCTAGTGGTTTGCTAGCGGGAGGGCCCGAGAACTTC. Translated: CASGLLAGGPENF.

The gene calls are TRBV4-1 and TRBJ2-2; the D gene is possibly TRBD1 (6 bases). V lost 0 bases to trimming and J lost 6 bases, with 17 bases between them. The CDR3 sequence is 17 residues long. Germline values: CDR1 MGHRA, CDR2 YSYEKL. The CDR3 sequence is CASSQDITGYIAGELFF. CDR3 in DNA: TGCGCCAGCAGCCAAGATATAACAGGGTATATCGCCGGGGAGCTGTTTTTT.

Here the CDR3 reads CASSSVGRLGTQYF. The CDR3 DNA reads TGCGCCAGCAGCTCGGTAGGACGGCTCGGTACGCAGTATTTT. The rearrangement links TRBV5-1 to TRBJ2-3; D not certain. Germline CDR1 reads SGHRS; CDR2 reads YFSETQ. The CDR3 loop spans 14 amino acids. The V gene lost 3 bases and the J gene lost 8 bases, with 16 bases spanning the gap. The whole variable domain, filled in from reference TRBV5-1 and TRBJ2-3, reads KAGVTQTPRYLIKTRGQQVTLSCSPISGHRSVSWYQQTPGQGLQFLFEYFSETQRNKGNFPGRFSGRQFSNSRSEMNVSTLELGDSALYLCASSSVGRLGTQYFGPGTRLTVL.

This chain uses TRBV7-9 with TRBJ2-1; D gene uncertain. The CDR3 totals 15 residues. The germline V and J ends were trimmed by 1 base and 3 bases, with 10 bases remaining between them. Germline-derived CDR1 and CDR2 are SEHNR and FQNEAQ (reference sequence). CDR3 nucleotide sequence: TGTGCCAGCAGCTTAGATGTGGGTGTCTACAATGAGCAGTTCTTC. This codes for CASSLDVGVYNEQFF.

The count of this clone is one. V and J are TRBV5-4 and TRBJ2-1; weak D call: TRBD2 (5 bases). This CDR3 has 16 amino acids. Germline V gives CDR1 SGHNT, CDR2 YYREEE (reference sequence). V lost 1 base to trimming and J lost 2 bases, with 13 bases between them. The CDR3 is CASSLRAANPYNEQFF. The CDR3 region has the DNA TGTGCCAGCAGCTTGCGAGCGGCAAATCCCTACAATGAGCAGTTCTTC.

V gene TRBV7-8 combines with J gene TRBJ2-7; 7 nucleotides align to TRBD1. With V trimmed by 6 bases and J by 0 bases, 8 bases remained unmatched. This CDR3 region has 15 residues. The germline V gene encodes CDR1 SGHVS and CDR2 FQNEAQ. CDR3 nucleotides: TGTGCCAGCAGGAGAAGACAGGGAAGCTCCTACGAGCAGTACTTC. This encodes CASRRRQGSSYEQYF.

This chain links TRBV27 with TRBJ2-5, with no clear D. V dropped 6 bases and J dropped 3 bases, with 5 bases sitting between them. The CDR3 is 11 amino acids. From germline, CDR1 is MNHEY and CDR2 SMNVEV (reference sequence). This CDR3 reads CASSSEETQYF. CDR3 coding DNA: TGTGCCAGCAGCTCTGAAGAGACCCAGTACTTC.

This clone showed up just a few times. Other DNA sequences of this sample code for an identical CDR3. The chain recombines TRBV9 with TRBJ1-2; D ambiguous. Germline V lookup: CDR1 SGDLS, CDR2 YYNGEE. The CDR3 covers 11 residues. Trimming shortened V by 0 bases and J by 7 bases, and 4 bases separated the two germline ends. CDR3 region: CASSVGGGYTF. CDR3 in DNA: TGTGCCAGCAGCGTAGGGGGTGGCTACACCTTC. Based on the CDR3 plus reference TRBV9 and TRBJ1-2, the full variable domain is DSGVTQTPKHLITATGQRVTLRCSPRSGDLSVYWYQQSLDQGLQFLIQYYNGEERAKGNILERFSAQQFPDLHSELNLSSLELGDSALYFCASSVGGGYTFGSGTRLTVV.

This chain uses TRBV11-2 with TRBJ2-3, with D uncertain. CDR3 length: 12 amino acids. With 0 bases removed from V and 5 bases from J, the gap between germline ends came to 3 bases. Per the germline V gene, CDR1 is SGHAT and CDR2 is FQNNGV. The CDR3: CASSLEVDTQYF. In nucleotides, the CDR3 is TGTGCCAGCAGCTTAGAGGTAGATACGCAGTATTTT.

The J gene is TRBJ2-7, the V gene TRBV13, with 8 bases that match TRBD1. Germline CDR1 PRHDT, CDR2 FYEKMQ (reference sequence). V lost 5 bases, J lost 6 bases, and 12 bases stayed unmatched. This CDR3 spans 15 amino acids. The CDR3 DNA is TGTGCCAGCAGCACCGACTGGACAGGGACCGGCGAGCAGTACTTC. Translated: CASSTDWTGTGEQYF. The variable domain in full, with the rest retrieved from reference TRBV13 and TRBJ2-7, is AAGVIQSPRHLIKEKRETATLKCYPIPRHDTVYWYQQGPGQDPQFLISFYEKMQSDKGSIPDRFSAQQFSDYHSELNMSSLELGDSALYFCASSTDWTGTGEQYFGPGTRLTVT.

The chain is built from TRBV1 and TRBJ2-2; TRBD2 is taken as the D call from the table, unchecked against the DNA. TRBV1 is tagged as a pseudogene. The CDR3 has 20 residues. The CDR3 DNA reads as TGCACCAGCAGCAGGGGAGTGGGGACTAGCGGGAGGAGCCCAAGGGGGGAGCTGTTTTTT. Translated: CTSSRGVGTSGRSPRGELFF.

The chain recombines TRBV4-1 with TRBJ1-3; 8 positions match TRBD1. CDR1 and CDR2 from the germline V gene are MGHRA and YSYEKL. CDR3 length: 15 amino acids. Losses at the gene ends were 3 bases for V and 2 bases for J; bases not matched to a gene: 3. The CDR3 DNA sequence: TGCGCCAGCAGCCAGGGGACAGGAACTGGAAACACCATATATTTT. It yields the protein CASSQGTGTGNTIYF.

The CDR3 reads CASRTGVGLSTDTQYF. The DNA for the CDR3 is TGTGCCAGCCGCACCGGGGTGGGACTAAGCACAGATACGCAGTATTTT. The rearrangement joins TRBV18 to TRBJ2-3; 7 bases fit TRBD2. Trimming removed 8 bases from V and 0 bases from J; junction bases left unmatched: 11. The germline gives CDR1 KGHSH, CDR2 LQKENI. The CDR3 contains 16 residues.

The table lists this clone with many counts. This chain joins TRBV29-1 and TRBJ1-2; D is undetermined. Trimming left V 1 base short and J 0 bases short, with 12 bases between. This CDR3 region has 15 residues. Germline V gene sequence: CDR1 SQVTM, CDR2 ANQGSEA. CDR3: CSVEGPRIPNYGYTF. For the CDR3, the DNA is TGCAGCGTTGAAGGACCTCGTATCCCTAACTATGGCTACACCTTC. The full variable domain, completed using reference TRBV29-1 and TRBJ1-2, is SAVISQKPSRDICQRGTSLTIQCQVDSQVTMMFWYRQQPGQSLTLIATANQGSEATYESGFVIDKFPISRPNLTFSTLTVSNMSPEDSSIYLCSVEGPRIPNYGYTFGSGTRLTVV.

The J gene is TRBJ2-6, the V gene TRBV2, with D unclear. With 7 bases removed from V and 3 bases from J, the gap between germline ends came to 7 bases. The CDR3 is 13 residues long. The germline V gene encodes CDR1 SNHLY and CDR2 FYNNEI. The CDR3 sequence is CASTWGGANVLTF. As DNA, the CDR3 is TGTGCCAGCACCTGGGGTGGGGCCAACGTCCTGACTTTC.

The chain employs TRBV7-9 and TRBJ2-7; 8 nucleotides align to TRBD1. CDR1 is SEHNR and CDR2 is FQNEAQ in the germline V gene (reference sequence). V dropped 3 bases and J dropped 3; count of bases not matched to a gene: 7. This CDR3 has 15 amino acids. The CDR3 region has the DNA TGTGCCAGCAGCTTCGGGACAGGACAGTACTACGAGCAGTACTTC. It translates to CASSFGTGQYYEQYF.

The genes are TRBV5-6 and TRBJ1-2, with TRBD1 matching over 7 bases. V dropped 3 bases and J dropped 6; count of bases not matched to a gene: 8. This CDR3 contains 14 residues. Germline values: CDR1 SGHDT, CDR2 YYEEEE. The CDR3 DNA reads TGTGCCAGCAGCTCTACCGGGACAGACGATGGCTACACCTTC. It encodes CASSSTGTDDGYTF. Full variable domain (missing parts from reference TRBV5-6 and TRBJ1-2): DAGVTQSPTHLIKTRGQQVTLRCSPKSGHDTVSWYQQALGQGPQFIFQYYEEEERQRGNFPDRFSGHQFPNYSSELNVNALLLGDSALYLCASSSTGTDDGYTFGSGTRLTVV.

The chain joins TRBV4-1 to TRBJ2-7; no clear D gene. Germline V gives CDR1 MGHRA, CDR2 YSYEKL. The V end was cut by 4 bases, the J end by 2 bases, with 9 bases between. The CDR3 is 13 amino acids. The CDR3 sequence: CASSRRTTYEQYF. CDR3 nucleotides: TGCGCCAGCAGCCGCAGAACCACCTACGAGCAGTACTTC.

This clone showed up just once. The chain is built from TRBV29-1 and TRBJ2-7; D might be TRBD1 (6 bases). The CDR3 covers 12 residues. Trimming cost V 5 bases and J 4 bases, with 12 bases left between them. The V gene's germline CDR1 is SQVTM and CDR2 ANQGSEA. The CDR3 DNA reads TGCAGCGTTCAGGGGATGGTGTACGAGCAGTACTTC. It specifies CSVQGMVYEQYF.

This clone turned up a few times. The gene calls are TRBV10-1 and TRBJ1-5; no clear D. V dropped 6 bases and J dropped 5 bases, with 17 bases sitting between them. The V gene's germline CDR1 is WNHNN and CDR2 SYGVQD (reference sequence). This CDR3 contains 15 residues. In DNA form, the CDR3 reads TGCGCCAGCAGACGACCTAGCTTGACCCATCAGCCCCAGCATTTT. Encoded protein: CASRRPSLTHQPQHF.

V is TRBV27 and J is TRBJ2-1, with a tentative D call TRBD2 (6 bases). V was pared by 6 bases and J by 5 bases, with 23 bases between. The CDR3 has 17 residues. Germline V gene sequence: CDR1 MNHEY, CDR2 SMNVEV (reference sequence). CDR3 region: CASSPFLGEALDNEQFF. In nucleotides, the CDR3 is TGTGCCAGCAGCCCATTTCTAGGGGAGGCGTTGGACAATGAGCAGTTCTTC.

Regarding this clone: The junction does not match germline at one end; this may be a read error. This chain uses TRBV4-1 with TRBJ1-2; D might be TRBD1 (6 bases). CDR1 and CDR2 from the germline V gene are MGHRA and YSYEKL. The CDR3 loop spans 15 amino acids. As DNA, the CDR3 is TGCGCCGGCAGCCAAGATCTGCGGCCAGGGGATGGCTACACCTTC. The encoded protein is CAGSQDLRPGDGYTF.

The chain combines TRBV7-8 with TRBJ1-6; TRBD1 matches at 12 bases. There are 16 residues in the CDR3. V lost 5 bases to trimming and J lost 9 bases; unmatched junction nucleotides: 8. Germline lookup yields CDR1 SGHVS and CDR2 FQNEAQ. The CDR3, as DNA: TGTGCCAGCAGCAACACCGGGACAGGGGGCCTTTCACCCCTCCACTTT. It translates to CASSNTGTGGLSPLHF.

V usage is TRBV11-2 and J usage is TRBJ1-4; D possibly corresponds to TRBD1 (5 bases). V shed 4 bases and J shed 6 bases, with 15 bases lying between them. CDR3 size: 15 residues. Per the germline V gene, CDR1 is SGHAT and CDR2 is FQNNGV. The CDR3 nucleotides are TGTGCCAGCAGCTCCTCAGGGTTTTCTTATGAAAAACTGTTTTTT. It translates to CASSSSGFSYEKLFF.

The rearrangement uses TRBV7-3 and TRBJ2-3; D may be TRBD2 (6 bases). The CDR3 has 14 residues. Germline assignment: CDR1 SGHTA and CDR2 FQGTGA. V shed 5 bases and J shed 0 bases, with 9 bases lying between them. CDR3 nucleotides: TGTGCCAGCAGCCCCCGGGGGAGCACAGATACGCAGTATTTT. Protein: CASSPRGSTDTQYF.

The V and J genes are TRBV29-1 and TRBJ2-5, with D perhaps being TRBD1 or TRBD2 (7 bases each). V lost 7 bases and J 1 base, leaving 19 bases between the germline ends. CDR1 is SQVTM, CDR2 ANQGSEA, per germline. The CDR3 covers 15 residues. Written as DNA, the CDR3 is TGCAGCGCCCAGGGGGAGCGGGGTTCCCAAGAGACCCAGTACTTC. Its translation is CSAQGERGSQETQYF.

This clone was picked up one time. The J gene is TRBJ2-1, the V gene TRBV4-1, with no clear D. Trimming took off 0 bases at V and 2 bases at J, with 17 bases between the two ends. From germline, CDR1 is MGHRA and CDR2 YSYEKL. The CDR3 loop spans 18 amino acids. CDR3 in DNA: TGCGCCAGCAGCCAAGATCGGTTGGCTAGTCCCACCTACAATGAGCAGTTCTTC. Translated: CASSQDRLASPTYNEQFF.

CDR3 sequence: CASSGTAMNTGELFF. In nucleotides, the CDR3 is TGTGCCAGCTCCGGGACAGCCATGAACACCGGGGAGCTGTTTTTT. The rearrangement uses TRBV18 and TRBJ2-2, with TRBD1 matching over 7 bases. This CDR3 spans 15 amino acids. Germline CDR1 and CDR2: KGHSH and LQKENI. The V and J ends lost 6 bases and 1 base, in that order; junction bases with no gene match: 5.

The sample holds one count of this clone. The chain joins TRBV9 to TRBJ2-7; 7 bases match TRBD1. CDR1 and CDR2 (germline): SGDLS, YYNGEE. The J segment lost 3 bases and the V segment lost 4 bases, leaving 7 bases of the junction unmatched. This CDR3 has 14 amino acids. The CDR3 region has the DNA TGTGCCAGCAGCCCGGGACAGTCGCACTACGAGCAGTACTTC. It is translated as CASSPGQSHYEQYF.

The chain combines TRBV6-1 with TRBJ1-3, with 9 positions matching TRBD1. There are 17 residues in the CDR3. Germline CDR1 MNHNS, CDR2 SASEGT. V gave up 4 bases and J gave up 4 bases; unmatched junction bases: 11. CDR3 bases: TGTGCCAGCAGTGTTGGAGGACTAGGACAGGGGGGAAACACCATATATTTT. This encodes CASSVGGLGQGGNTIYF.